What follows are 26 T cell receptor beta chains derived from one specimen sequenced in a study of blood T cell repertoires in COVID-19. Measured with immunoSEQ multiplex PCR; TCRdb has only the in-frame clones, and not every one. The data show about 300,000 clones, about 85% seen once. Sequencing was performed on peripheral blood. The receptors here all came from a man younger than 35 with active or convalescent COVID-19.

The CDR3 DNA reads as TGTGCCACCGCTAGCGGGAGAAGCTCCTACAATGAGCAGTTCTTC. It yields the protein CATASGRSSYNEQFF. J is TRBJ2-1 and V is TRBV15; TRBD2 matches 10 bases. The length of the CDR3 is 15 residues. The germline V gene encodes CDR1 LNHNV and CDR2 YYDKDF (reference sequence). With 8 bases clipped from V and 0 bases from J, the junction kept 4 bases outside the gene matches.

The rearrangement joins TRBV14 to TRBJ1-3; TRBD1 is a possible D gene (5 bases). V lost 2 bases, J lost 12 bases, and 14 bases lay in between. Germline V CDR1 and CDR2: SGHDN, FVKESK. The CDR3 runs to 13 residues. DNA for the CDR3: TGTGCCAGCAGCCAAAGGGGTTTCGCCCGCATATATTTT. It encodes CASSQRGFARIYF. The whole variable domain, filled in from reference TRBV14 and TRBJ1-3, reads EAGVTQFPSHSVIEKGQTVTLRCDPISGHDNLYWYRRVMGKEIKFLLHFVKESKQDESGMPNNRFLAERTGGTYSTLKVQPAELEDSGVYFCASSQRGFARIYFGEGSWLTVV.

In this sample, this clone turned up a few times. The chain couples TRBV5-1 to TRBJ2-7, with 8 bases that match TRBD2. This CDR3 comprises 16 residues. The V and J ends lost 0 bases and 4 bases, in that order; junction bases with no gene match: 9. Per germline, CDR1 SGHRS and CDR2 YFSETQ. This CDR3 reads CASSLAPRSGRYEQYF. In DNA form, the CDR3 reads TGCGCCAGCAGCTTGGCCCCGCGCAGCGGGAGATACGAGCAGTACTTC.

The chain has TRBV7-9 and TRBJ2-7; D remains unclear. V lost 7 bases to trimming and J lost 5 bases, with 12 bases between them. The CDR3 sequence is 12 residues long. The germline CDR1 and CDR2 sequences are SEHNR and FQNEAQ (reference sequence). The CDR3 reads CASNLFTDEQYF. The CDR3 coding sequence is TGTGCCAGCAACCTATTCACGGACGAGCAGTACTTC.

This chain joins TRBV29-1 and TRBJ2-3; maybe TRBD2 (5 bases). CDR3 size: 13 residues. In germline, CDR1 is SQVTM, CDR2 ANQGSEA. V shed 5 bases and J shed 6 bases, with 15 bases lying between them. CDR3 coding DNA: TGCAGCGTTACGACGTGGCCTAGCGATACGCAGTATTTT. As protein: CSVTTWPSDTQYF.

The chain uses TRBV5-4 and TRBJ2-5; 8 positions agree with TRBD2. The CDR3 consists of 14 residues. J lost 9 bases, V lost 3 bases, and 10 bases had no gene match. Germline V CDR1 and CDR2: SGHNT, YYREEE (reference sequence). The CDR3 nucleotides are TGTGCCAGCAGCTCCCAGCCCGGGAGGGGGGCCCAGTACTTC. Translated: CASSSQPGRGAQYF.

The chain combines TRBV28 with TRBJ2-7, with D possibly being TRBD2 (6 bases). Trimming removed 3 bases at V and 2 bases at J, with 17 bases between. Germline CDR1 is MDHEN and CDR2 is SYDVKM. The CDR3 loop spans 16 amino acids. The CDR3 sequence is CASSFFLPEGTYEQYF. The CDR3 nucleotides read TGTGCCAGCAGTTTTTTCCTCCCGGAGGGAACCTACGAGCAGTACTTC. The variable domain in full, completed from reference TRBV28 and TRBJ2-7, reads DVKVTQSSRYLVKRTGEKVFLECVQDMDHENMFWYRQDPGLGLRLIYFSYDVKMKEKGDIPEGYSVSREKKERFSLILESASTNQTSMYLCASSFFLPEGTYEQYFGPGTRLTVT.

This chain joins TRBV11-3 and TRBJ2-7, with TRBD2 matching over 7 bases. Germline V gene sequence: CDR1 SGHNT, CDR2 YENEEA. The length of the CDR3 is 14 residues. Trimming took 3 bases from V and 1 from J; bases not matched to a gene: 3. CDR3 sequence: CASSLGGGSYEQYF. The DNA for the CDR3 is TGTGCCAGCAGCTTGGGCGGGGGATCCTACGAGCAGTACTTC.

The chain is built from TRBV19 and TRBJ2-1; 7 nucleotides line up with TRBD2. The trim removed 9 bases at V and 6 bases at J, leaving 14 bases unmatched. The CDR3 runs to 15 residues. CDR1 is LNHDA, CDR2 SQIVND, per germline (reference sequence). CDR3 protein: CASHPSGGSLNEQFF. In DNA, the CDR3 is TGTGCCAGCCACCCTTCGGGCGGGAGCCTCAATGAGCAGTTCTTC.

The chain uses TRBV15 and TRBJ2-7, with a possible D match to TRBD1 (5 bases). The germline CDR1 and CDR2 sequences are LNHNV and YYDKDF (reference sequence). Trimming pared 1 base from V and 7 bases from J, leaving 14 bases between. The CDR3 consists of 14 residues. In DNA, the CDR3 is TGTGCCACCAGCAGAGTGGGCACAAGGGGAGAGCAGTACTTC. Protein: CATSRVGTRGEQYF.

This chain uses TRBV6-5 with TRBJ1-1; tentative D call: TRBD1 (5 bases). V lost 4 bases, J lost 1 base, and 13 bases lay in between. Looked up from germline, CDR1 is MNHEY and CDR2 is SVGAGI. This CDR3 has 15 amino acids. The CDR3 nucleotides are TGTGCCAGCAGTTTTTCAGGGCTCGGGAACACTGAAGCTTTCTTT. It codes for CASSFSGLGNTEAFF.

The chain uses TRBV4-3 and TRBJ1-2; unclear D gene. CDR1 is LGHNA and CDR2 is YSLEER in the germline V gene. There are 14 residues in the CDR3. Trimming removed 0 bases at V and 4 bases at J, with 9 bases between. The CDR3 loop is CASSQERVGYGYTF. Here the CDR3 DNA reads TGCGCCAGCAGCCAAGAGAGGGTAGGCTATGGCTACACCTTC.

The chain combines TRBV19 with TRBJ1-1; perhaps TRBD1 as D (5 bases). Trimming removed 3 bases from V and 3 bases from J, with 14 bases in between. CDR1 LNHDA and CDR2 SQIVND come from the germline V gene (reference sequence). The CDR3 has 15 amino acids. CDR3 protein: CASSIPYRSHTEAFF. CDR3 nucleotide sequence: TGTGCCAGTAGTATCCCTTACAGGTCCCACACTGAAGCTTTCTTT.

This chain uses TRBV7-2 with TRBJ1-1, with unresolved D. Trimming left V 5 bases short and J 1 base short, with 14 bases between. CDR1 SGHTA and CDR2 FQGNSA come from the germline V gene. This CDR3 has 15 amino acids. CDR3 in amino acids: CASSPGGAWNTEAFF. The CDR3 region has the DNA TGTGCCAGCAGCCCAGGAGGAGCGTGGAACACTGAAGCTTTCTTT.

The V gene is TRBV24-1, the J gene TRBJ2-1; 9 bases agree with TRBD2. The CDR3 runs 16 residues. With V trimmed by 1 base and J by 5 bases, 5 bases remained unmatched. Germline values: CDR1 KGHDR, CDR2 SFDVKD. The CDR3 DNA sequence: TGTGCCACCAGTGATTTAACTAGCGGGTACAACAATGAGCAGTTCTTC. It codes for CATSDLTSGYNNEQFF.

V gene TRBV7-3 combines with J gene TRBJ2-2, with D possibly TRBD2 on 5 matching bases. The CDR3 totals 13 residues. Trimming cost V 1 base and J 6 bases, with 6 bases left between them. Germline assignment: CDR1 SGHTA and CDR2 FQGTGA. Here the CDR3 DNA reads TGTGCCAGCAGCTTAAGCGGGCCCGGGGAGCTGTTTTTT. This codes for CASSLSGPGELFF.

V gene TRBV7-6 combines with J gene TRBJ2-2, with D perhaps TRBD1 (6 bases). Trimming pared 1 base from V and 4 bases from J, leaving 13 bases between. From germline, CDR1 is SGHVS and CDR2 FNYEAQ. The CDR3 consists of 16 residues. CDR3 bases: TGTGCCAGCAGCTTAGTTGCACAGGGTGGCACCGGGGAGCTGTTTTTT. Protein sequence: CASSLVAQGGTGELFF. Drawing the rest from reference TRBV7-6 and TRBJ2-2, the complete variable domain is GAGVSQSPRYKVTKRGQDVALRCDPISGHVSLYWYRQALGQGPEFLTYFNYEAQQDKSGLPNDRFSAERPEGSISTLTIQRTEQRDSAMYRCASSLVAQGGTGELFFGEGSRLTVL.

The chain recombines TRBV19 with TRBJ1-1; weak D call: TRBD1 (5 bases). This CDR3 region has 17 residues. V was shortened by 5 bases and J by 6 bases, with 25 bases between the two germline ends. The germline gives CDR1 LNHDA, CDR2 SQIVND (reference sequence). This CDR3 reads CASSARREAGNRPEAFF. The DNA for the CDR3 is TGTGCCAGTAGTGCCCGGAGGGAGGCAGGGAACCGTCCTGAAGCTTTCTTT.

The J gene is TRBJ2-3, the V gene TRBV7-2; 9 nucleotides match TRBD2. The CDR3 runs 18 residues. Germline lookup yields CDR1 SGHTA and CDR2 FQGNSA. The V gene end was trimmed by 0 bases and the J gene end by 1 base; junction bases not matched to a gene: 8. CDR3: CASSLAWSGGGGTDTQYF. DNA of the CDR3: TGTGCCAGCAGCTTAGCGTGGTCGGGCGGGGGGGGCACAGATACGCAGTATTTT. The full variable domain, rest sourced from reference TRBV7-2 and TRBJ2-3, is GAGVSQSPSNKVTEKGKDVELRCDPISGHTALYWYRQSLGQGLEFLIYFQGNSAPDKSGLPSDRFSAERTGGSVSTLTIQRTQQEDSAVYLCASSLAWSGGGGTDTQYFGPGTRLTVL.

V and J are TRBV28 and TRBJ2-5, with 9 bases lining up with TRBD2. This CDR3 has 17 residues. The germline gives CDR1 MDHEN, CDR2 SYDVKM. V dropped 6 bases and J dropped 4; count of bases not matched to a gene: 15. In nucleotides, the CDR3 is TGTGCCAGCAGCCGCTGGACTAGCGACAGGAGGGTAGAGACCCAGTACTTC. Its protein is CASSRWTSDRRVETQYF.

V usage is TRBV6-6 and J usage is TRBJ2-3; 7 bases agree with TRBD2. The CDR3 totals 13 residues. J gave up 2 bases and V 7 bases, and 3 bases lay outside the gene matches. Germline CDR1 and CDR2: MNHNY and SVGAGI (reference sequence). The CDR3 here is CASTSGNTDTQYF. The CDR3 DNA is TGTGCCAGCACCAGCGGGAACACAGATACGCAGTATTTT.

The rearrangement joins TRBV18 to TRBJ2-3, with unresolved D. The germline CDR1 and CDR2 sequences are KGHSH and LQKENI. This CDR3 is built from 14 residues. Trimming left V 3 bases short and J 6 bases short, with 13 bases between. CDR3 DNA: TGTGCCAGCTCACCTTACCGCGCGTCGGATACGCAGTATTTT. Translating gives CASSPYRASDTQYF.

This chain connects TRBV28 to TRBJ2-3; possible D gene TRBD1, 6 bases. CDR3 size: 16 residues. The germline V gene has CDR1 MDHEN and CDR2 SYDVKM. The V and J ends lost 5 bases and 6 bases respectively, with 21 bases between them. The CDR3 protein is CASSPPGASGDDTQYF. The CDR3 coding sequence is TGTGCCAGCAGTCCCCCCGGCGCGTCAGGGGACGATACGCAGTATTTT.

This chain links TRBV6-2 or TRBV6-3 with TRBJ2-7, with 8 bases matching TRBD2. Germline V lookup: CDR1 MNHEY, CDR2 SVGEGT. The CDR3 runs 16 residues. V lost 2 bases to trimming and J lost 5 bases; unmatched junction nucleotides: 11. The CDR3 region has the DNA TGTGCCAGCAGTTACACCCCTGGCGGGAGGTTCGACGAGCAGTACTTC. It is translated as CASSYTPGGRFDEQYF.

The chain is built from TRBV6-5 and TRBJ1-3; D is ambiguous. Per the germline V gene, CDR1 is MNHEY and CDR2 is SVGAGI. This CDR3 has 15 amino acids. V lost 2 bases and J lost 0, with 8 bases in between. CDR3 in DNA: TGTGCCAGCAGTTACGCTGGAGTCTCTGGAAACACCATATATTTT. Amino acid sequence: CASSYAGVSGNTIYF.

The chain couples TRBV12-3 or TRBV12-4 to TRBJ2-1; D is possibly TRBD1 (5 bases). The CDR3 is made up of 12 amino acids. Trimming removed 8 bases at V and 6 bases at J, with 11 bases between. CDR3 DNA: TGTGCCAGCGGGGCAGGGCCCAATGAGCAGTTCTTC. Protein product: CASGAGPNEQFF.